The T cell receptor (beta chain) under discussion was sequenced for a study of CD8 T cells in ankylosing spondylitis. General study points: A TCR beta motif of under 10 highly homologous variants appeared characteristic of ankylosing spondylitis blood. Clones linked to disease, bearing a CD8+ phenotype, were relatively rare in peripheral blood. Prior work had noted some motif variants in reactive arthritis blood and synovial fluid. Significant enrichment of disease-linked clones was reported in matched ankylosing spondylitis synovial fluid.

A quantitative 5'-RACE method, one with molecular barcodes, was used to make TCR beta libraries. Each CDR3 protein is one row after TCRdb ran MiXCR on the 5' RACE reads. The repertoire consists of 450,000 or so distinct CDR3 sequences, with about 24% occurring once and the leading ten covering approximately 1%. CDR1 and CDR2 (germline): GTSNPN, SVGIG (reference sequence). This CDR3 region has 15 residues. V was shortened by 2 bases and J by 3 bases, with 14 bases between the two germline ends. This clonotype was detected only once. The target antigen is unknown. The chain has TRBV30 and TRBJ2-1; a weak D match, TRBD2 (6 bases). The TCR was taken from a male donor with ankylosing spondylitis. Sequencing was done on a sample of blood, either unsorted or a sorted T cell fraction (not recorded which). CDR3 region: CAWSRLARVYNEQFF. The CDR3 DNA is TGTGCCTGGAGTAGGCTAGCGAGGGTCTACAATGAGCAGTTCTTC.